One sample yielded the 9 T cell receptor beta chains listed below, sequenced in a study of Ad26.COV2.S vaccination and SARS-CoV-2 variants. Libraries were prepared by immunoSEQ multiplex PCR; TCRdb keeps only in-frame clonotypes and omits some of them. The sample has about 350,000 clones, roughly 91% seen once. Described treatment: around 19 received Ad26.COV2.S at low or high dose, single or two shots; a few received placebo; per-sample allocation not given. The investigators took samples on day 63 after the first vaccine or placebo injection. Sequenced here: peripheral blood, sampled in a trial of Ad26.COV2.S vaccine versus placebo. The origin of the receptors is a person aged 18-60 years who received the Ad26.COV2.S COVID-19 vaccine or a placebo.

V and J are TRBV24-1 and TRBJ2-7, with D maybe TRBD1 (5 bases). Germline V gene lookup returns CDR1 KGHDR and CDR2 SFDVKD. The CDR3 loop spans 13 amino acids. The V and J ends lost 3 bases and 5 bases respectively, with 10 bases between them. In DNA, the CDR3 is TGTGCCACCAGTGATCCCGGACAACACGAGCAGTACTTC. Its protein product is CATSDPGQHEQYF.

V gene TRBV2 combines with J gene TRBJ1-6; 8 bases match TRBD1. This CDR3 contains 15 residues. CDR1 SNHLY and CDR2 FYNNEI come from the germline V gene. The ends lost 8 bases at V and 5 bases at J; junction bases unmatched: 8. CDR3 residues: CASQKDRAHNSPLHF. The CDR3 DNA follows: TGTGCCAGCCAGAAGGACAGGGCGCATAATTCACCCCTCCACTTT.

The V gene is TRBV7-6, the J gene TRBJ1-1; no clear D. V shed 3 bases and J shed 3 bases, with 8 bases lying between them. Germline V lookup: CDR1 SGHVS, CDR2 FNYEAQ. The CDR3 spans 13 residues. The CDR3 nucleotides are TGTGCCAGCAGCTTTAATCGCGACACTGAAGCTTTCTTT. Protein sequence: CASSFNRDTEAFF.

The chain carries TRBV14 and TRBJ1-2; 10 positions agree with TRBD1. V lost 4 bases to trimming and J lost 4 bases; unmatched junction nucleotides: 9. Germline CDR1 reads SGHDN; CDR2 reads FVKESK. This CDR3 is built from 16 residues. The CDR3 nucleotides are TGTGCCAGCAGCCCCAGGTTGACAGGGGGCGTCTATGGCTACACCTTC. Protein: CASSPRLTGGVYGYTF.

This clone has just one count. CDR3 in DNA: TGCGCCAGCAGCCGTGGCCTAGGAGGAAGGAGGGACATCGGGGAGCTGTTTTTT. It yields the protein CASSRGLGGRRDIGELFF. The chain is built from TRBV5-1 and TRBJ2-2; D tentatively reads TRBD1 or TRBD2 (6 bases each). The CDR3 runs 18 residues. Per the germline V gene, CDR1 is SGHRS and CDR2 is YFSETQ. Trimming removed 4 bases at V and 7 bases at J, with 26 bases between.

The rearrangement uses TRBV5-4 and TRBJ2-7, with D hard to call. Trimming took off 3 bases at V and 5 bases at J, with 12 bases between the two ends. CDR3 length: 13 amino acids. Germline V gives CDR1 SGHNT, CDR2 YYREEE (reference sequence). The CDR3: CASSSKSRNEQYF. As DNA, the CDR3 is TGTGCCAGCAGCTCCAAGTCTCGCAACGAGCAGTACTTC.

CDR3 sequence (DNA): TGTGCCAGCATCGAGAGGGGGCTGGCTAATGAAAAACTGTTTTTT. Residues: CASIERGLANEKLFF. The chain is built from TRBV11-2 and TRBJ1-4; TRBD1 matches 7 bases. The CDR3 has 15 amino acids. Trimming took 7 bases from V and 3 from J; bases not matched to a gene: 8. In germline, CDR1 is SGHAT, CDR2 FQNNGV.

The chain joins TRBV30 to TRBJ1-5; tentative D call: TRBD1 (5 bases). CDR1 is GTSNPN, CDR2 SVGIG, per germline (reference sequence). The CDR3 runs to 12 residues. Trimming cost V 5 bases and J 6 bases, with 11 bases left between them. The CDR3 sequence: CAWGEGTQPQHF. The CDR3 DNA reads as TGTGCCTGGGGGGAGGGGACTCAGCCCCAGCATTTT.

The V and J genes are TRBV19 and TRBJ2-2; D is unclear. Germline V lookup: CDR1 LNHDA, CDR2 SQIVND (reference sequence). V gave up 4 bases and J gave up 6 bases, with 15 bases separating them. The CDR3 runs to 15 residues. The CDR3, as DNA: TGTGCCAGTAGTACCCCTCTCTCCATTTCCGGGGAGCTGTTTTTT. This translates into CASSTPLSISGELFF. Full variable domain (outside the CDR3, taken from reference TRBV19 and TRBJ2-2): DGGITQSPKYLFRKEGQNVTLSCEQNLNHDAMYWYRQDPGQGLRLIYYSQIVNDFQKGDIAEGYSVSREKKESFPLTVTSAQKNPTAFYLCASSTPLSISGELFFGEGSRLTVL.